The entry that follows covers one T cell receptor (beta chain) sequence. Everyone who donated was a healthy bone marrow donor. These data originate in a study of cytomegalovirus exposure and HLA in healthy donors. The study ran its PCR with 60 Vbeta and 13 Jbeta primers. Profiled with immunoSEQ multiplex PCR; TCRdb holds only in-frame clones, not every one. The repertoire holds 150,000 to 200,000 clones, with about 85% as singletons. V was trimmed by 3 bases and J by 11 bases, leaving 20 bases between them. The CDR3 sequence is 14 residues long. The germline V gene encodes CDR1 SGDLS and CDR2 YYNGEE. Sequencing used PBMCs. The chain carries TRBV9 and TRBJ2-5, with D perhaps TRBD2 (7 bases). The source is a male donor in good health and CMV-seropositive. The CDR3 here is CASSDTGRVGEQYF. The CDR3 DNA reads TGTGCCAGCAGCGACACAGGGAGGGTGGGGGAGCAGTACTTC. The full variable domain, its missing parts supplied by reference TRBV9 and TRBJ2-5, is DSGVTQTPKHLITATGQRVTLRCSPRSGDLSVYWYQQSLDQGLQFLIQYYNGEERAKGNILERFSAQQFPDLHSELNLSSLELGDSALYFCASSDTGRVGEQYFGPGTRLLVL.